The rows below give T cell receptor beta chains drawn from one sample of a study of blood T cell repertoires in COVID-19. Sequencing was performed with immunoSEQ multiplex PCR; in TCRdb, only in-frame clones are kept and a portion is missing. The sample yields 150,000 or so clones, 85% to 90% seen once. Sequencing was carried out using peripheral blood. Receptors were obtained from a woman between 40 and 50 years old with acute or convalescent COVID-19. The CDR3 runs from the conserved cysteine through the conserved F or W. Each record gives: V gene, CDR3 length, D gene, J gene, clone size, CDR3 DNA, CDR3 protein. D genes are given only for firm matches. Only some rows state a clone size, as once, few, many or a class for expanded clones.

TRBV24-1	14	-	TRBJ1-5	-	TGTGCCACCAGTGACCTATATAGCAATCAGCCCCAGCATTTT	CATSDLYSNQPQHF
TRBV10-2	15	TRBD2	TRBJ2-1	-	TGCGCCAGCAGTGGCCTAGCGGGGGGGTACAATGAGCAGTTCTTC	CASSGLAGGYNEQFF
TRBV5-4	11	-	TRBJ2-3	-	TGTGCCAGCAGCTTGCTGGATACGCAGTATTTT	CASSLLDTQYF
TRBV6-5	14	-	TRBJ2-7	-	TGTGCCAGCAGCGATAAAGGGGTCTCCTACGAGCAGTACTTC	CASSDKGVSYEQYF
TRBV5-6	14	-	TRBJ2-7	-	TGTGCCAGCAGCTTGGCGTGGCAGGTCGACGAGCAGTACTTC	CASSLAWQVDEQYF
TRBV28	18	TRBD1	TRBJ1-4	-	TGTGCCAGCAGTCCTGGACCGGGACAGGGGGCAGGGAATGAAAAACTGTTTTTT	CASSPGPGQGAGNEKLFF
TRBV6-1	16	-	TRBJ1-2	-	TGTGCCAGCAGTGTCACCGGGTTAGCACCCTTTTATGGCTACACCTTC	CASSVTGLAPFYGYTF
TRBV28	13	TRBD2	TRBJ2-7	-	TGTGCCAGCAATTTGCGGGGGGCGAACGAGCAGTACTTC	CASNLRGANEQYF
TRBV5-1	14	-	TRBJ1-1	-	TGCGCCAGCAGCTTGGTTACAGGGACCACTGAAGCTTTCTTT	CASSLVTGTTEAFF
TRBV7-9	14	-	TRBJ1-2	-	TGTGCCAGCAGCCCCCCGGGAGGGGCGGGAGGCTACACCTTC	CASSPPGGAGGYTF
TRBV30	11	-	TRBJ1-1	-	TGTGCCTGGACACGGGGGACTGAAGCTTTCTTT	CAWTRGTEAFF
TRBV29-1	12	-	TRBJ1-1	-	TGCAGCGTTGCCAGGGGATACACTGAAGCTTTCTTT	CSVARGYTEAFF
TRBV7-2	15	TRBD1	TRBJ1-5	few	TGTGCCAGCAGCCACTGGGACAGGGGTGGTCAGCCCCAGCATTTT	CASSHWDRGGQPQHF
TRBV10-1	14	-	TRBJ2-4	-	TGCGCCAGCAGTGAACTTGCCAGGGAAAACATTCAGTACTTC	CASSELARENIQYF
TRBV18	13	TRBD1	TRBJ1-4	-	TGTGCCAGCTCACCGGGACAGAATGAAAAACTGTTTTTT	CASSPGQNEKLFF
TRBV23-1	14	-	TRBJ1-1	-	TGCGCCAGCAGTCTGGCGGGGGGGAACACTGAAGCTTTCTTT	CASSLAGGNTEAFF
TRBV3-1/TRBV3-2	16	-	TRBJ2-3	-	TGTGCCAGCAGCCACCTTGCTACGGACTTCACAGATACGCAGTATTTT	CASSHLATDFTDTQYF
TRBV4-1	17	-	TRBJ1-3	-	TGCGCCAGCAGCCAAGATGGGCAGCCCCCCTCTGGAAACACCATATATTTT	CASSQDGQPPSGNTIYF
TRBV9	15	TRBD1	TRBJ1-4	-	TGTGCCAGCAGCGGTAGGACAGGGTCGAGTGAAAAACTGTTTTTT	CASSGRTGSSEKLFF
TRBV5-4	15	-	TRBJ1-6	-	TGTGCCAGCAGCCCACTAAGCTCCTATAATTCACCCCTCCACTTT	CASSPLSSYNSPLHF
TRBV10-3	14	TRBD1	TRBJ1-1	-	TGTGCCATCAGAATAACAGGGGACAGTAGTGAAGCTTTCTTT	CAIRITGDSSEAFF
TRBV4-1	15	-	TRBJ1-5	few	TGCGCCAGCAGCCTCGACAGCTATAGCAATCAGCCCCAGCATTTT	CASSLDSYSNQPQHF
TRBV6-1	14	-	TRBJ1-4	-	TGTGCCAGCAGTGAAAGGGGAAGGGGAGAAAAACTGTTTTTT	CASSERGRGEKLFF
TRBV19	15	-	TRBJ1-1	-	TGTGCCAGTAGTGATCAGCGGAAACTACACACTGAAGCTTTCTTT	CASSDQRKLHTEAFF
TRBV10-3	17	-	TRBJ1-6	-	TGTGCCATCAGTGAGTCGCTGGTGAGCTCCTATAATTCACCCCTCCACTTT	CAISESLVSSYNSPLHF
TRBV7-2	12	-	TRBJ2-3	-	TGTGCCAGCAGCTACCCTCGGGATACGCAGTATTTT	CASSYPRDTQYF
TRBV6-5	15	TRBD1	TRBJ1-5	few	TGTGCCAGCAGTCCGCGCGCAGGGGGAATTCAGCCCCAGCATTTT	CASSPRAGGIQPQHF
TRBV4-1	14	-	TRBJ2-3	-	TGCGCCAGCAGCCAAGATCCAGGCACAGATACGCAGTATTTT	CASSQDPGTDTQYF
TRBV7-3	16	-	TRBJ2-2	-	TGTGCCAGCAGCCCCCCTGGCAGGCTGAACACCGGGGAGCTGTTTTTT	CASSPPGRLNTGELFF
TRBV10-1	13	-	TRBJ2-3	-	TGCGCCAGCAGTGACAGGGGTGCAGATACGCAGTATTTT	CASSDRGADTQYF
TRBV28	15	-	TRBJ1-1	-	TGTGCCAGCAGTTCCTACTCCGGGAGAAACACTGAAGCTTTCTTT	CASSSYSGRNTEAFF
TRBV5-6	14	TRBD1	TRBJ1-2	-	TGTGCCAGCAGCCGAGACAGGGACTACTATGGCTACACCTTC	CASSRDRDYYGYTF
TRBV2	15	TRBD1	TRBJ1-1	-	TGTGCCAGCAGTGAGGGGGCAACGTACAGGGGTAGAGCTTTCTTT	CASSEGATYRGRAFF
TRBV11-2	14	TRBD1	TRBJ1-1	-	TGTGCCAGCAGCGACAGCAGGGGGAGCACTGAAGCTTTCTTT	CASSDSRGSTEAFF
TRBV9	13	-	TRBJ2-1	-	TGTGCCAGCAGCGTTGACAGAACCAATGAGCAGTTCTTC	CASSVDRTNEQFF
TRBV5-1	15	-	TRBJ2-7	-	TGCGCCAGCAGCTTGAACGTGGACAGTGCGTCCGAGCAGTACTTC	CASSLNVDSASEQYF
TRBV19	12	-	TRBJ2-2	few	TGTGCCAGTAGCCTGGGGCCCGGGGAGCTGTTTTTT	CASSLGPGELFF
TRBV28	12	-	TRBJ1-2	few	TGTGCCAGTCTGCAGAATCCAGATGGCTACACCTTC	CASLQNPDGYTF
TRBV27	17	TRBD2	TRBJ2-7	-	TGTGCCAGCAGTTCATACGCGACTAGCGGGGGATTCTACGAGCAGTACTTC	CASSSYATSGGFYEQYF
TRBV24-1	17	TRBD2	TRBJ2-5	-	TGTGCCACCAGTGATTTGCCCTCTTTTAGCGGGAAGGAGACCCAGTACTTC	CATSDLPSFSGKETQYF
TRBV6-5	13	-	TRBJ2-1	-	TGTGCCAGCGGACCATGGGGGGTAGGGGAGCAGTTCTTC	CASGPWGVGEQFF
TRBV6-5	15	-	TRBJ2-7	-	TGTGCCAGCAGAACGCCCTCCAGAACATCCTACGAGCAGTACTTC	CASRTPSRTSYEQYF
TRBV7-2	17	TRBD2	TRBJ2-3	-	TGTGCCAGCAGCTTAGTTGCTAGCGGGGGGCCCTACGATACGCAGTATTTT	CASSLVASGGPYDTQYF
TRBV28	14	TRBD1	TRBJ1-2	-	TGTGCCAGCACTCCTCAGACAGGGCTCTATGGCTACACCTTC	CASTPQTGLYGYTF
TRBV5-1	15	TRBD1	TRBJ1-2	once	TGCGCCAGCAGCTTGGAAGCGACAGGGATCTATGGCTACACCTTC	CASSLEATGIYGYTF
TRBV12-3/TRBV12-4	13	TRBD1	TRBJ1-4	-	TGTGCCAGCGCCAGGGGGATAGCGGAAAAACTGTTTTTT	CASARGIAEKLFF